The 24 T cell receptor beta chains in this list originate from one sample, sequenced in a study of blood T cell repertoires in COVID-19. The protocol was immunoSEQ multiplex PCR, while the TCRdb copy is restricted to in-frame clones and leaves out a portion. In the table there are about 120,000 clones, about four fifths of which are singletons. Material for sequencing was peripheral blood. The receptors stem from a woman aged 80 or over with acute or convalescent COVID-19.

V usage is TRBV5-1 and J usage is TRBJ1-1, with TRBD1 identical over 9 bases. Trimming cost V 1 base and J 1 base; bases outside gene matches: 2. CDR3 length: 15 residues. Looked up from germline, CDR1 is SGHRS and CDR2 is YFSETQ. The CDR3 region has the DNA TGCGCCAGCAGCTTGACAGGGGGCCCGAACACTGAAGCTTTCTTT. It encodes CASSLTGGPNTEAFF. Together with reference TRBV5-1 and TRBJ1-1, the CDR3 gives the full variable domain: KAGVTQTPRYLIKTRGQQVTLSCSPISGHRSVSWYQQTPGQGLQFLFEYFSETQRNKGNFPGRFSGRQFSNSRSEMNVSTLELGDSALYLCASSLTGGPNTEAFFGQGTRLTVV.

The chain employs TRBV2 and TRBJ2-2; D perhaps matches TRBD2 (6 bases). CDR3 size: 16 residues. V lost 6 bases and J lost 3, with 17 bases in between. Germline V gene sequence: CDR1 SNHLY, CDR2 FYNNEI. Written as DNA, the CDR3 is TGTGCCAGCAGCAAGGAGGGTACCTGGGACACCGGGGAGCTGTTTTTT. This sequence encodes CASSKEGTWDTGELFF. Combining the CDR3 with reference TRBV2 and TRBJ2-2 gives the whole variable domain EPEVTQTPSHQVTQMGQEVILRCVPISNHLYFYWYRQILGQKVEFLVSFYNNEISEKSEIFDDQFSVERPDGSNFTLKIRSTKLEDSAMYFCASSKEGTWDTGELFFGEGSRLTVL.

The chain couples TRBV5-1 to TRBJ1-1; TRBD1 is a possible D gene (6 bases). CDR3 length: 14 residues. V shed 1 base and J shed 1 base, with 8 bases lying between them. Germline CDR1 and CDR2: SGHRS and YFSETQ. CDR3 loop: CASSLWGQNTEAFF. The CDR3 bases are TGCGCCAGCAGCTTGTGGGGGCAGAACACTGAAGCTTTCTTT.

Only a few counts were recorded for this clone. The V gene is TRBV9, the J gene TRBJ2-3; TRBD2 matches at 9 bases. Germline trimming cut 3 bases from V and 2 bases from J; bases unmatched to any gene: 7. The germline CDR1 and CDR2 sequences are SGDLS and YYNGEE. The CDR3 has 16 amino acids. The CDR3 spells CASSAAGGATTDTQYF. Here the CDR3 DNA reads TGTGCCAGCAGCGCCGCGGGGGGGGCGACCACAGATACGCAGTATTTT.

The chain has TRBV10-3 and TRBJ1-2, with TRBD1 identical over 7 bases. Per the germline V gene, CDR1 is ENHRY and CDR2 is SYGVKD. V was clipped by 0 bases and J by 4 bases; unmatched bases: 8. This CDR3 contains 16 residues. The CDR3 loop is CAISESTGQRLYGYTF. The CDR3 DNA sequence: TGTGCCATCAGTGAGTCAACGGGACAGCGACTCTATGGCTACACCTTC.

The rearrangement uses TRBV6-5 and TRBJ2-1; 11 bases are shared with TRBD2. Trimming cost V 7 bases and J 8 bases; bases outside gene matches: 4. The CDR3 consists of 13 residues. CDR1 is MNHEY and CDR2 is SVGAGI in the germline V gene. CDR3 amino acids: CASTNSGGDEQFF. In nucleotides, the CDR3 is TGTGCCAGCACCAATAGCGGGGGGGATGAGCAGTTCTTC.

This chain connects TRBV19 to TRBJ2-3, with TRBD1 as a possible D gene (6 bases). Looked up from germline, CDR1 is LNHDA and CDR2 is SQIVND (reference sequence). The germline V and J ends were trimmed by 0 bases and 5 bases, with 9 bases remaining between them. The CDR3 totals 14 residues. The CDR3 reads CASSIDQGRDTQYF. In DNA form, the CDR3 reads TGTGCCAGTAGTATAGATCAGGGGCGAGATACGCAGTATTTT.

The CDR3 DNA reads TGTGCCAGCTCACCACCGGGGCAGCCAGGGGATGCTTTCTTT. This translates into CASSPPGQPGDAFF. The gene calls are TRBV18 and TRBJ1-1; TRBD1 might be the D (6 bases). Germline CDR1 and CDR2: KGHSH and LQKENI. The CDR3 is 14 amino acids. Trimming took off 0 bases at V and 11 bases at J, with 16 bases between the two ends.

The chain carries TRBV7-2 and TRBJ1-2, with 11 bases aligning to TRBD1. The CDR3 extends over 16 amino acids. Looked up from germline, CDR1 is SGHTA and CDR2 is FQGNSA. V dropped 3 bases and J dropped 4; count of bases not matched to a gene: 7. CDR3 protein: CASSFAFGTGGYGYTF. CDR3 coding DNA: TGTGCCAGCAGCTTCGCTTTCGGGACAGGGGGCTATGGCTACACCTTC.

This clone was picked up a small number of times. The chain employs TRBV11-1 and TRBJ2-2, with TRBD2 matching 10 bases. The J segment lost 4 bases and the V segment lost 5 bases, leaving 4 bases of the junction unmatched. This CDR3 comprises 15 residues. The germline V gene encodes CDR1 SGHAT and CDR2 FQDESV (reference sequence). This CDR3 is CASSQSGGGTGELFF. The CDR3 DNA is TGTGCCAGCAGCCAGAGCGGGGGGGGCACCGGGGAGCTGTTTTTT.

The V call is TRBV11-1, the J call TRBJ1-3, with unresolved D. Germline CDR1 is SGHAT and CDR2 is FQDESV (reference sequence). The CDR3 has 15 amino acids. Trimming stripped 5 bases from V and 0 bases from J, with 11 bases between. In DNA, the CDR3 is TGTGCCAGCAGCGCCGGACTGAACTCTGGAAACACCATATATTTT. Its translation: CASSAGLNSGNTIYF.

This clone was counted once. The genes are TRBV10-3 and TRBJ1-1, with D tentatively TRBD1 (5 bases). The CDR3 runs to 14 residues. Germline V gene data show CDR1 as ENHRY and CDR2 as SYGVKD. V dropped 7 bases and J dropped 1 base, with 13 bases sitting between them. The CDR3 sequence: CAINYQGSNTEAFF. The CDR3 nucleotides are TGTGCCATCAATTATCAGGGATCGAACACTGAAGCTTTCTTT.

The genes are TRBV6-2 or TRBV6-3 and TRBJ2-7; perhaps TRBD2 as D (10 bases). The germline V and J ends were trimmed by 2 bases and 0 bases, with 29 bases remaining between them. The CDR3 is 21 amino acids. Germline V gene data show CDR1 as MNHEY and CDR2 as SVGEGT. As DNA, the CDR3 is TGTGCCAGCAGTTACAGTGACAGGGGGAAGAAGCGGGAGGGCCGCTCCTACGAGCAGTACTTC. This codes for CASSYSDRGKKREGRSYEQYF.

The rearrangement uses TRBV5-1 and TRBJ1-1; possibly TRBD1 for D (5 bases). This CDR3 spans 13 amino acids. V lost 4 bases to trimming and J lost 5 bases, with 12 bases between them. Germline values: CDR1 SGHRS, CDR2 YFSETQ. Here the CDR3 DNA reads TGCGCCAGCAGCATGACAGACCTTACTGAAGCTTTCTTT. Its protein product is CASSMTDLTEAFF.

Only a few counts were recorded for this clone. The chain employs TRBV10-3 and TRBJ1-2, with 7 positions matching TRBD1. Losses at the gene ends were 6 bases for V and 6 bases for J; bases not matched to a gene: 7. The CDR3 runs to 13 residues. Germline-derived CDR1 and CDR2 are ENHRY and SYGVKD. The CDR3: CAISPDRDDGYTF. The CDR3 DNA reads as TGTGCCATCAGCCCCGACAGGGACGATGGCTACACCTTC.

CDR3: CASSLFGQRRGGYTF. Written as DNA, the CDR3 is TGTGCCAGCAGTTTATTCGGCCAAAGAAGGGGTGGCTACACCTTC. This chain connects TRBV27 to TRBJ1-2, with D tentatively TRBD1 (5 bases). V dropped 1 base and J dropped 7 bases, with 16 bases sitting between them. The CDR3 is made up of 15 amino acids. Germline V lookup: CDR1 MNHEY, CDR2 SMNVEV (reference sequence).

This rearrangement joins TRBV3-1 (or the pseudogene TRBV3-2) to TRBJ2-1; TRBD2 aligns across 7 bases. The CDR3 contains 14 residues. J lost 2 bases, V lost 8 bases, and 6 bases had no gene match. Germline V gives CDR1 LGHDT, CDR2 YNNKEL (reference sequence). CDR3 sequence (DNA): TGTGCCAGCGGGAGCGGGGCGACCTACAATGAGCAGTTCTTC. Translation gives CASGSGATYNEQFF.

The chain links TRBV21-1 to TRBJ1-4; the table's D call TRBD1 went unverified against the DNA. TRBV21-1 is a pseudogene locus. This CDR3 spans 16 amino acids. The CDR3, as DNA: TGTGCCAGCAGCCCTAGGGGGGACAGGGGGCGTGAAAAACTGTTTTTT. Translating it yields CASSPRGDRGREKLFF.

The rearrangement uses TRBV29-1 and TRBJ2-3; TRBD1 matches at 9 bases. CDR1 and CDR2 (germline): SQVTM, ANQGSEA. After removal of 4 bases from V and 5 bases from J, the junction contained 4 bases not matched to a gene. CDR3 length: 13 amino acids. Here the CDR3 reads CSVGTGEVDTQYF. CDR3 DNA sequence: TGCAGCGTTGGGACAGGGGAGGTAGATACGCAGTATTTT.

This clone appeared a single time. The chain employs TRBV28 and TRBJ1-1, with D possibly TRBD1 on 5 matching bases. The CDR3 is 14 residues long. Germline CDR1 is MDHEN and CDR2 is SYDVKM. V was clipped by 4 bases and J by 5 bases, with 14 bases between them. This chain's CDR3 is CASSSEGARTEAFF. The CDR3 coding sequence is TGTGCCAGCAGTTCTGAAGGGGCGCGGACTGAAGCTTTCTTT.

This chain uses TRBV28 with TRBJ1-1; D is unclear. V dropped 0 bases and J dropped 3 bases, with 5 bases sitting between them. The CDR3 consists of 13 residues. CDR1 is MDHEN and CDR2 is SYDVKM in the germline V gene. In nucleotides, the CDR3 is TGTGCCAGCAGTTTATGGTCCTACACTGAAGCTTTCTTT. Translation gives CASSLWSYTEAFF.

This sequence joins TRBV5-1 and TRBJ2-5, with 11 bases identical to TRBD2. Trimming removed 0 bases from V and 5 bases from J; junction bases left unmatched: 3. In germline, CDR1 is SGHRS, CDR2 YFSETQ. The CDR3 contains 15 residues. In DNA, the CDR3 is TGCGCCAGCAGCTTGGGGACTAGCGGGTTGGAGACCCAGTACTTC. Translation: CASSLGTSGLETQYF. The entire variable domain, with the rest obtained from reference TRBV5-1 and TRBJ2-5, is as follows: KAGVTQTPRYLIKTRGQQVTLSCSPISGHRSVSWYQQTPGQGLQFLFEYFSETQRNKGNFPGRFSGRQFSNSRSEMNVSTLELGDSALYLCASSLGTSGLETQYFGPGTRLLVL.

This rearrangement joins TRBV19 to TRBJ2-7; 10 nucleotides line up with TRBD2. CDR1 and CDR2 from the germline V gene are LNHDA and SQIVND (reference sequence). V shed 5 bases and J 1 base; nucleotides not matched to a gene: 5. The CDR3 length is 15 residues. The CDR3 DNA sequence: TGTGCCAGTAGTCCAAGACTAGCGGGTTCCTACGAGCAGTACTTC. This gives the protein CASSPRLAGSYEQYF.

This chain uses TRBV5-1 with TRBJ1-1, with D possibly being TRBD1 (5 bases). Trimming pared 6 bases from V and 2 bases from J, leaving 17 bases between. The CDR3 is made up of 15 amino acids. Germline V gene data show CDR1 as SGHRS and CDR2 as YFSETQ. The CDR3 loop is CASTIDSPRNTEAFF. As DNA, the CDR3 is TGCGCCAGCACCATCGACAGCCCAAGAAACACTGAAGCTTTCTTT.